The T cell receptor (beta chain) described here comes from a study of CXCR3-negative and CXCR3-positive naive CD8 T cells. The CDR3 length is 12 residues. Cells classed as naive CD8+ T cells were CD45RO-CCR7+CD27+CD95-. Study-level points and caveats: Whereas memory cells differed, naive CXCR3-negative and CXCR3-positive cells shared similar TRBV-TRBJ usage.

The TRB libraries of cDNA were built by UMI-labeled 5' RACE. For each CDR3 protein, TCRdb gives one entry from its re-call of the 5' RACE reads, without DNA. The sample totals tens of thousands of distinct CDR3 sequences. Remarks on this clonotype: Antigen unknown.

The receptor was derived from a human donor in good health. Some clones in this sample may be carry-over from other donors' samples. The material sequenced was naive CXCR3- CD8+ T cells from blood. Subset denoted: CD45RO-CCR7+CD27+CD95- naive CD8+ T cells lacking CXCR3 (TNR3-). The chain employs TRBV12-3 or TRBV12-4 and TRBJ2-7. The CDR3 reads CASSYVNYEQYF.